A selection of T cell receptor beta chains follows, all from one sample in a study of blood T cells in healthy people across ages. One entry per CDR3 protein, called by TCRdb with MiXCR from the 5' RACE reads. The sample includes roughly 1.5 million distinct CDR3 sequences, 35% to 45% seen only once; the top ten take 4%. The sequencing sample was made of blood. All receptors derive from a woman between 18 and 29 years old in good health. The CDR3 runs from the conserved cysteine through the conserved F or W. The D gene is left open where the match is weak. The listing skips clone size in some rows; elsewhere it reads once, few, many or a size class.

v_call	j_call	clone_size	d_call	cdr3_aa	cdr3_nt
TRBV6-6	TRBJ1-2	few	-	CASGRQANYGYTF	TGTGCCAGCGGGCGACAGGCCAACTATGGCTACACCTTC
TRBV20-1	TRBJ2-3	-	TRBD1	CSARTGSTQYF	TGCAGTGCTAGGACAGGGAGTACGCAGTATTTT
TRBV12-3/TRBV12-4	TRBJ2-6	few	TRBD1	CASSFPGQPRSGANVLTF	TGTGCCAGCAGTTTCCCGGGACAGCCGCGCTCTGGGGCCAACGTCCTGACTTTC
TRBV12-3/TRBV12-4	TRBJ1-2	few	-	CASRIAGGIIYGYTF	TGTGCCAGCAGGATCGCCGGGGGGATCATCTATGGCTACACCTTC
TRBV3-1	TRBJ1-3	few	TRBD1	CASSDRGSGNTIYF	TGTGCCAGTAGTGACAGGGGCTCTGGAAACACCATATATTTT
TRBV6-5	TRBJ2-7	-	-	CASSIRGRGHEQYF	TGTGCCAGCAGTATCAGAGGCAGGGGTCACGAGCAGTACTTC
TRBV9	TRBJ1-5	-	-	CASSVDSGNQPQHF	TGTGCCAGCAGCGTAGACAGTGGCAATCAGCCCCAGCATTTT
TRBV6-5	TRBJ2-7	few	TRBD2	CASTRLAGTYEQYF	TGTGCCAGCACCCGACTAGCGGGGACCTACGAGCAGTACTTC
TRBV20-1	TRBJ2-7	once	TRBD2	CSAPERGGSYNEQYF	TGCAGTGCTCCGGAGCGGGGCGGCTCCTACAATGAGCAGTACTTC
TRBV15	TRBJ1-1	few	-	CATSRDLNTEAFF	TGTGCCACCAGCAGAGATCTGAACACTGAAGCTTTCTTT
TRBV12-3/TRBV12-4	TRBJ2-1	many	TRBD1	CASSSGTVNEQFF	TGTGCCAGCAGTTCCGGGACAGTCAATGAGCAGTTCTTC
TRBV28	TRBJ1-2	-	TRBD1	CASSLGQRSRANYGYTF	TGTGCCAGCAGCCTGGGACAGAGAAGCCGAGCTAACTATGGCTACACCTTC
TRBV9	TRBJ2-4	few	TRBD2	CASESGGGNIQYF	TGTGCCAGCGAAAGCGGGGGCGGTAACATTCAGTACTTC
TRBV24-1	TRBJ2-2	-	TRBD2	CATSATLGTSENTGELFF	TGTGCCACCAGTGCCACCCTAGGGACTAGCGAAAACACCGGGGAGCTGTTTTTT
TRBV24-1	TRBJ2-1	few	-	CATSDLGGADNEQFF	TGTGCCACCAGTGATTTGGGGGGAGCGGATAATGAGCAGTTCTTC
TRBV20-1	TRBJ2-7	many	TRBD2	CSARALAGYEQYF	TGCAGTGCTAGGGCACTAGCGGGCTACGAGCAGTACTTC
TRBV6-1	TRBJ2-7	few	TRBD2	CASSESGSYYEQYF	TGTGCCAGCAGTGAGAGCGGGAGTTATTACGAGCAGTACTTC
TRBV28	TRBJ2-1	-	TRBD2	CASSPPRAGGQNYEQFF	TGTGCCAGCAGTCCCCCCCGGGCGGGGGGGCAAAATTATGAGCAGTTCTTC
TRBV29-1	TRBJ2-3	-	-	CSVGPGPTDTQYF	TGCAGCGTTGGACCAGGGCCCACAGATACGCAGTATTTT
TRBV5-1	TRBJ2-1	-	-	CASSVAGFWNEQFF	TGCGCCAGCAGCGTGGCGGGCTTCTGGAATGAGCAGTTCTTC
TRBV20-1	TRBJ2-4	many	TRBD2	CSARGGGTSENIQYF	TGCAGTGCTAGAGGAGGAGGGACTAGCGAAAACATTCAGTACTTC
TRBV11-2	TRBJ1-1	few	-	CASSLGWAGTEAFF	TGTGCCAGCAGCTTAGGCTGGGCGGGCACTGAAGCTTTCTTT